This TCR beta chain originates from a study of T cell repertoires in cytomegalovirus infection. This CDR3 spans 12 amino acids. The V end was cut by 7 bases, the J end by 2 bases, with 12 bases between. The germline CDR1 and CDR2 sequences are SQVTM and ANQGSEA. This clonotype was counted many times. Its antigen is not identified. TCRdb redid the calling of the reads with MiXCR, one entry per CDR3 protein. The sample lists around 320,000 distinct CDR3 sequences, approximately 9.5% occurring once. Study-wide results and limits: CMV carriers with the relevant HLA were identified by cumulative public TCR beta family frequency. Ex vivo responses were dominated by HLA-C-restricted CMV-specific TCR beta clonotypes.

Sequenced: PBMCs. The chain combines TRBV29-1 with TRBJ2-7, with D perhaps assigned TRBD1 or TRBD2 (5 bases each). The sequence came from a human donor in good health (CMV status not recorded). Some clones in this sample may be carry-over from other donors' samples. CDR3 DNA sequence: TGCAGCGGAATGGGGGTTACCTACGAGCAGTACTTC. Encoded protein: CSGMGVTYEQYF.